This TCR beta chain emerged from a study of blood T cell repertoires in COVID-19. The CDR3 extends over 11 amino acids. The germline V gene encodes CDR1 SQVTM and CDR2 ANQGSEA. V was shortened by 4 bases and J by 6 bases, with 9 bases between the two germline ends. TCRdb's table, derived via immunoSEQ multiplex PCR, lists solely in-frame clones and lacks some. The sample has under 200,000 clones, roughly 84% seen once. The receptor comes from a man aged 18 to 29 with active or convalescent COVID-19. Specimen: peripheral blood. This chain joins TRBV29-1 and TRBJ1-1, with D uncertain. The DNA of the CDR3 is TGCAGCGTTGCACCTGCGGCTGAAGCTTTCTTT. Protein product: CSVAPAAEAFF. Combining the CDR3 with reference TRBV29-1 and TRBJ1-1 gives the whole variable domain SAVISQKPSRDICQRGTSLTIQCQVDSQVTMMFWYRQQPGQSLTLIATANQGSEATYESGFVIDKFPISRPNLTFSTLTVSNMSPEDSSIYLCSVAPAAEAFFGQGTRLTVV.